The rows below give T cell receptor beta chains drawn from one sample of a study of identical twins. TCRdb re-analysed the 5' RACE reads in MiXCR, keeping a single row per CDR3 protein. Of some 630,000 distinct CDR3 sequences in the sample, about 7.6% were seen once. These data were also reused for a study on yellow fever vaccine responses in identical twins.

Material for sequencing was PBMCs. Source of these receptors: a woman aged 18-29 years in good health. CDR3s include the opening cysteine and the closing phenylalanine or tryptophan.

V: TRBV12-3/TRBV12-4
J: TRBJ2-1
CDR3: CASSLEGAYNEQFF

V: TRBV9
J: TRBJ2-3
CDR3: CASSSGGQGASF

V: TRBV25-1
J: TRBJ1-2
CDR3: CASSAEAGQGYYGYTF

V: TRBV28
J: TRBJ2-7
CDR3: CASSFGRDSSYEQYF

V: TRBV24-1
J: TRBJ2-1
CDR3: CATSDWRDGGGNEQFF

V: TRBV12-3/TRBV12-4
J: TRBJ2-2
CDR3: CASSYGGAGTGELFF

V: TRBV6-1
J: TRBJ1-6
CDR3: CASSAWTGDNSPLHF

V: TRBV10-3
J: TRBJ2-2
CDR3: CAISGGKGEIGELFF

V: TRBV29-1
J: TRBJ2-7
CDR3: CSVSSVAGGAYEQYF

V: TRBV3-1
J: TRBJ2-7
CDR3: CASSLGGVGVGEQYF

V: TRBV7-9
J: TRBJ2-6
CDR3: CASSLAEGYEANVLTF

V: TRBV20-1
J: TRBJ2-1
CDR3: CSARSLAGVSSYNEQFF

V: TRBV7-6
J: TRBJ2-7
CDR3: CASSQGTGWTYEQYF

V: TRBV7-2
J: TRBJ1-6
CDR3: CASSGQEGSPLHF

V: TRBV7-2
J: TRBJ2-5
CDR3: CASSQTLRGDRETQYF

V: TRBV29-1
J: TRBJ2-1
CDR3: CSVVADYNEQFF

V: TRBV6-4
J: TRBJ2-3
CDR3: CASSRMAGASDTQYF

V: TRBV12-3/TRBV12-4
J: TRBJ1-1
CDR3: CASSLSPGLNTEAFF

V: TRBV6-1
J: TRBJ2-7
CDR3: CASSPATSGFDEQYF

V: TRBV18
J: TRBJ2-7
CDR3: CASSPGGSEYEQYF

V: TRBV11-3
J: TRBJ2-4
CDR3: CASSLSGGMGAKNIQYF

V: TRBV24-1
J: TRBJ2-1
CDR3: CATSDRTSNYNEQFF

V: TRBV12-3/TRBV12-4
J: TRBJ2-7
CDR3: CASSLGAASSYEQYF

V: TRBV29-1
J: TRBJ2-1
CDR3: CSTPLGAEQFF

V: TRBV9
J: TRBJ1-1
CDR3: CASSVAPGVGTEAFF

V: TRBV2
J: TRBJ1-5
CDR3: CASSDDTYSNQPQHF

V: TRBV12-3/TRBV12-4
J: TRBJ2-1
CDR3: CASSGGGPRYNEQFF

V: TRBV5-1
J: TRBJ1-2
CDR3: CASSFDRGNYGYTF

V: TRBV12-2
J: TRBJ1-6
CDR3: CASRLAYEYNSPLHF

V: TRBV6-2/TRBV6-3
J: TRBJ2-3
CDR3: CASSYSVTADTQYF

V: TRBV5-1
J: TRBJ1-1
CDR3: CASSQGTANTEAFF

V: TRBV28
J: TRBJ1-5
CDR3: CASSPTGTDQPQHF

V: TRBV4-1
J: TRBJ2-1
CDR3: CASSPSGGFSSYNEQFF

V: TRBV24-1
J: TRBJ2-3
CDR3: CATSDVSGAPDQDTQYF

V: TRBV7-9
J: TRBJ1-2
CDR3: CASSSLTGTKGNYGYTF

V: TRBV3-1
J: TRBJ2-5
CDR3: CASSQAPGNIRETQYF

V: TRBV28
J: TRBJ2-7
CDR3: CASRGPGYEQYF

V: TRBV11-2
J: TRBJ2-5
CDR3: CASRDLQETQYF

V: TRBV28
J: TRBJ2-3
CDR3: CASTPAEDTQYF

V: TRBV29-1
J: TRBJ1-2
CDR3: CSAGQGNGYTF

V: TRBV6-1
J: TRBJ2-2
CDR3: CASSPGTGWGTGELFF

V: TRBV12-3/TRBV12-4
J: TRBJ1-4
CDR3: CASSNRVGEKLFF

V: TRBV20-1
J: TRBJ1-1
CDR3: CSAGKPWGGDTEAFF

V: TRBV9
J: TRBJ2-7
CDR3: CASSPRLASGYEQYF

V: TRBV4-1
J: TRBJ2-3
CDR3: CASSHEPWDTQYF

V: TRBV7-3
J: TRBJ2-3
CDR3: CASSIHGRGTGDTQYF

V: TRBV24-1
J: TRBJ2-7
CDR3: CATSDKLRYEQYF

V: TRBV20-1
J: TRBJ2-5
CDR3: CSARGLDSQETQYF

V: TRBV5-1
J: TRBJ2-1
CDR3: CASSLAVVNEQFF

V: TRBV5-5
J: TRBJ1-2
CDR3: CASSLYPSDSITNYGYTF

V: TRBV7-9
J: TRBJ2-7
CDR3: CASRTGVGSEQYF

V: TRBV5-5
J: TRBJ1-1
CDR3: CASSDDPLNTEAFF

V: TRBV11-2
J: TRBJ2-1
CDR3: CASSLEDEQFF

V: TRBV3-1
J: TRBJ2-1
CDR3: CASSQDLQNWEGQFF